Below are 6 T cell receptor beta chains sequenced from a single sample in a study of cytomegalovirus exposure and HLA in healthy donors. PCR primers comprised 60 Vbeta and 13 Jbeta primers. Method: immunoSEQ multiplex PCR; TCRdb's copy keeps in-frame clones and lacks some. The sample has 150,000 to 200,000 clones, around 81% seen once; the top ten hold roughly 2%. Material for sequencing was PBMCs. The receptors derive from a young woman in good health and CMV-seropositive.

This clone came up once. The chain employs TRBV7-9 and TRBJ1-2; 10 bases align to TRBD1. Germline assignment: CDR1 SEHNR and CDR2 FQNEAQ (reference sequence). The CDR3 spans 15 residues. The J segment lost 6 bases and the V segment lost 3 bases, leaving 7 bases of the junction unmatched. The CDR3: CASSFRDRGSDGYTF. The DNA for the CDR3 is TGTGCCAGCAGCTTCCGGGACAGGGGATCTGATGGCTACACCTTC.

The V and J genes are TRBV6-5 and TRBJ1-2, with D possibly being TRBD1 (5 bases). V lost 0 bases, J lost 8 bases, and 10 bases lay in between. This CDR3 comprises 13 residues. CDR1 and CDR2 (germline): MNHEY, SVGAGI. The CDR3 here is CASSYSGRVGYTF. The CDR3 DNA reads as TGTGCCAGCAGTTACTCTGGCAGGGTCGGCTACACCTTC.

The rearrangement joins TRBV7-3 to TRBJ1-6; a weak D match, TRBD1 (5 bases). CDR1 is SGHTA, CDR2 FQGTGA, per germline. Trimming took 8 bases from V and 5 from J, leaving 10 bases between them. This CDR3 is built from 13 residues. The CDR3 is CASQQGDNSPLHF. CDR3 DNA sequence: TGTGCCAGCCAACAAGGGGATAATTCACCCCTCCACTTT.

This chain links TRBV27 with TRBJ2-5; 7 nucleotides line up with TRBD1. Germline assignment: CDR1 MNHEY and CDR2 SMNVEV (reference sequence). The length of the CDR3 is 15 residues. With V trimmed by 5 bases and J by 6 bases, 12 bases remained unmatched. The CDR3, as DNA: TGTGCCAGCAGTCTCTTTTATCAGGGGGACAAGACCCAGTACTTC. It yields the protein CASSLFYQGDKTQYF.

CDR3 DNA sequence: TGTGCCAGCGGTTTGGGGGCTAGCACAGATACGCAGTATTTT. Translating it yields CASGLGASTDTQYF. This sequence joins TRBV6-1 and TRBJ2-3; a weak D match, TRBD1 (6 bases). Deletions cut 8 bases from V and 0 bases from J, with 12 bases between. Germline CDR1 reads MNHNS; CDR2 reads SASEGT. CDR3 length: 14 residues.

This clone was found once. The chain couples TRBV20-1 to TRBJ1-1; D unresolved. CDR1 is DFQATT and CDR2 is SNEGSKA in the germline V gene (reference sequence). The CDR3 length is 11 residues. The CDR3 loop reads CSPLRETEAFF. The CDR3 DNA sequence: TGCAGCCCACTTAGAGAGACTGAAGCTTTCTTT.